This record covers a single T cell receptor beta chain. Enrolled through a virtual design, the participants were between 18 and 89 years of age and came from 24 US areas. How the authors handled the data: How many nucleated cells were present was estimated from reference gene primer amplification. The assay was immunoSEQ multiplex PCR, and TCRdb's table has in-frame clones only and misses some. The DNA was the basis for D and trimming; V, J and clone size are from that table. The sample carries about 180,000 clones, 80% recorded once. This record belongs to a study of blood T cell repertoires in COVID-19. Specimen: PBMCs or T cells enriched from blood (not recorded which). The TCR sequence derives from a man aged 55 to 69 who had been exposed to COVID-19.

CDR3 nucleotides: TGTGCCATCAGGGGGGGGTCGGATGGCTACACCTTC. Amino acid sequence: CAIRGGSDGYTF. The genes are TRBV10-3 and TRBJ1-2, with a weak D call TRBD1 (5 bases). The CDR3 consists of 12 residues. V lost 6 bases and J lost 6, with 11 bases in between. Germline V gives CDR1 ENHRY, CDR2 SYGVKD.